The present T cell receptor (beta chain) was sequenced within a study of regulatory T cells in long-lasting Graves disease. The study, taken as a whole, reports: Newly diagnosed patients had higher TCR diversity than persistent Graves' patients did.

Sample time point: newly diagnosed GD, antithyroid drugs for less than 3 months. The TCR library used RNA extracted from PBMCs. This CDR3 spans 15 amino acids. Germline-derived CDR1 and CDR2 are LGHDT and YNNKEL (reference sequence). V was shortened by 3 bases and J by 1 base, with 11 bases between the two germline ends. Construction of the TCR beta libraries employed iRepertoire HTBI primers in conjunction with Arm-PCR of CDR3 regions. In TCRdb, the multiplex PCR reads were re-called with MiXCR into one record per CDR3 protein. In the table there are about 420,000 distinct CDR3 sequences, roughly 15% of which are singletons. This clonotype was counted ten times or more. Its antigen remains unidentified. The same sample was also studied in work on T cells in Graves' hyperthyroidism and ophthalmopathy. From that second work: Investigators excluded patients with uncontrolled infection, other autoimmune disease, pregnancy or lactation. Blood also carried most thyroid clonotypes expanded above 0.001. The model predicted ophthalmopathy a median roughly six months before onset.

V usage is TRBV3-1 and J usage is TRBJ2-3; D could derive from TRBD1 or TRBD2 (6 bases each). The receptor was isolated from a woman younger than 30 with Graves disease. This material consisted of peripheral blood mononuclear cells (PBMCs), taken at new diagnosis, from a patient treated with antithyroid drugs. Written as DNA, the CDR3 is TGTGCCAGCAGCCACCCTAGGGGGGGCACAGATACGCAGTATTTT. Amino acid sequence: CASSHPRGGTDTQYF.